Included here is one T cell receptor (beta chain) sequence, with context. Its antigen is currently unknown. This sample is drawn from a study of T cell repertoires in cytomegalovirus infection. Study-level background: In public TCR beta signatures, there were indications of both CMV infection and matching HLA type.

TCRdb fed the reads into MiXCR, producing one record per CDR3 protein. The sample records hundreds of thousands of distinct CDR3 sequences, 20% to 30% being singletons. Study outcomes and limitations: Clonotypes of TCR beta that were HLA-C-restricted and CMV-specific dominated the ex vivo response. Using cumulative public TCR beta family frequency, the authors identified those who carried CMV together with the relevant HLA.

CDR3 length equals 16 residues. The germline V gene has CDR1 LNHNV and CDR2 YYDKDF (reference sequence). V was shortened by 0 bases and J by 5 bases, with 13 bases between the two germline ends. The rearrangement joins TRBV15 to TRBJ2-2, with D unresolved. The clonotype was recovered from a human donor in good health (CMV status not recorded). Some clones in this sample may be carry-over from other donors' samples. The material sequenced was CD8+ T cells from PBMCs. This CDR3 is CATSREMRPGTGELFF. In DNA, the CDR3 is TGTGCCACCAGCAGAGAAATGAGACCCGGGACCGGGGAGCTGTTTTTT.